The 21 T cell receptor beta chains below all came from one sample that was sequenced in a study of blood T cell repertoires in COVID-19. Clones were read by immunoSEQ multiplex PCR, and TCRdb kept only the in-frame ones, dropping some. The data show over 350,000 clones, about 89% seen once. The sequencing sample was made of peripheral blood. The receptors come from a woman aged 30 to 39 with acute or convalescent COVID-19.

The genes are TRBV4-1 and TRBJ1-2; no clear D gene. This CDR3 is 16 amino acids long. Trimming removed 2 bases from V and 8 bases from J, with 21 bases in between. CDR1 and CDR2 from the germline V gene are MGHRA and YSYEKL. CDR3 sequence: CASSQKVGANSGGYTF. The CDR3 nucleotides read TGCGCCAGCAGCCAAAAGGTGGGAGCAAATTCGGGAGGCTACACCTTC.

V gene TRBV7-9 combines with J gene TRBJ2-4; TRBD1 matches at 9 bases. Germline CDR1 is SEHNR and CDR2 is FQNEAQ (reference sequence). This CDR3 spans 17 amino acids. Trimming removed 0 bases from V and 7 bases from J; junction bases left unmatched: 10. CDR3 residues: CASSLAPTGQGRNIQYF. In nucleotides, the CDR3 is TGTGCCAGCAGCTTAGCCCCGACCGGACAGGGGAGGAACATTCAGTACTTC.

The sample holds a few counts of this clone. The rearrangement links TRBV7-8 to TRBJ1-1, with D uncertain. Trimming took off 2 bases at V and 6 bases at J, with 7 bases between the two ends. Looked up from germline, CDR1 is SGHVS and CDR2 is FQNEAQ. This CDR3 has 12 residues. The CDR3 DNA follows: TGTGCCAGCAGCTTACCTAGCCCTGAAGCTTTCTTT. This translates into CASSLPSPEAFF.

The CDR3 loop reads CASIGVWGYGYTF. In DNA, the CDR3 is TGTGCCAGCATAGGGGTTTGGGGCTATGGCTACACCTTC. This chain connects TRBV28 to TRBJ1-2; perhaps TRBD1 as D (5 bases). Germline V lookup: CDR1 MDHEN, CDR2 SYDVKM. V lost 7 bases and J 4 bases, leaving 13 bases between the germline ends. The CDR3 length is 13 residues.

The chain combines TRBV19 with TRBJ1-3; no firm D call. The V gene's germline CDR1 is LNHDA and CDR2 SQIVND (reference sequence). CDR3 length: 13 amino acids. V gave up 9 bases and J gave up 2 bases, with 11 bases separating them. The CDR3 DNA sequence: TGTGCCAGCGGTACTAACCCTGGAAACACCATATATTTT. It is translated as CASGTNPGNTIYF.

V is TRBV6-5 and J is TRBJ1-5; D may be TRBD1 (5 bases). From germline, CDR1 is MNHEY and CDR2 SVGAGI. The V end lost 6 bases, the J end lost 4 bases, and 13 bases lay between the germline ends. The CDR3 sequence is 14 residues long. The CDR3 DNA is TGTGCCAGCAGCACGGGACTGGGTAATCAGCCCCAGCATTTT. Residues: CASSTGLGNQPQHF.

The J gene is TRBJ2-3, the V gene TRBV3-1 (or the pseudogene TRBV3-2); D call uncertain. Germline V gene data show CDR1 as LGHDT and CDR2 as YNNKEL (reference sequence). Trimming removed 3 bases at V and 1 base at J, with 5 bases between. This CDR3 has 13 residues. CDR3 in amino acids: CASSHLRTDTQYF. DNA for the CDR3: TGTGCCAGCAGCCACCTCCGCACAGATACGCAGTATTTT.

The chain combines TRBV5-1 with TRBJ2-7; D call uncertain. CDR1 and CDR2 from the germline V gene are SGHRS and YFSETQ. The CDR3 runs 13 residues. With 5 bases removed from V and 1 base from J, the gap between germline ends came to 10 bases. The chain's CDR3 is CASSYGRSYEQYF. CDR3 in DNA: TGCGCCAGCAGTTATGGCAGGTCCTACGAGCAGTACTTC.

This chain connects TRBV30 to TRBJ1-4, with TRBD1 identical over 8 bases. The V gene's germline CDR1 is GTSNPN and CDR2 SVGIG (reference sequence). The CDR3 has 15 residues. Unmatched junction bases numbered 6, after V lost 0 bases and J lost 6 bases. CDR3 region: CAWSVQGALDEKLFF. The CDR3, as DNA: TGTGCCTGGAGTGTTCAGGGGGCATTGGATGAAAAACTGTTTTTT.

This clone appeared once. The chain links TRBV19 to TRBJ2-5; D ambiguous. Trimming removed 2 bases from V and 4 bases from J, with 11 bases in between. CDR1 and CDR2 from the germline V gene are LNHDA and SQIVND (reference sequence). The length of the CDR3 is 14 residues. The CDR3 loop is CASSIKADRETQYF. CDR3 nucleotide sequence: TGTGCCAGTAGTATAAAAGCCGATCGAGAGACCCAGTACTTC.

V is TRBV3-1 (or the pseudogene TRBV3-2) and J is TRBJ2-1; the D is unclear. The V gene lost 0 bases and the J gene lost 12 bases, with 12 bases spanning the gap. Germline V gene lookup returns CDR1 LGHDT and CDR2 YNNKEL (reference sequence). This CDR3 has 13 residues. DNA of the CDR3: TGTGCCAGCAGCCAAGATCCTGCACCGAGGCAGTTCTTC. This codes for CASSQDPAPRQFF.

This clone was recorded only once. The rearrangement uses TRBV27 and TRBJ2-1, with D unclear. V was clipped by 0 bases and J by 10 bases, with 10 bases between them. The CDR3 sequence is 13 residues long. CDR1 is MNHEY and CDR2 is SMNVEV in the germline V gene (reference sequence). CDR3 nucleotides: TGTGCCAGCAGTTTATCTTTCGCCGGGGAGCAGTTCTTC. It encodes CASSLSFAGEQFF.

The chain combines TRBV9 with TRBJ2-1; the match to TRBD2 covers 7 bases. There are 15 residues in the CDR3. Trimming took 3 bases from V and 5 from J; bases not matched to a gene: 8. Germline-derived CDR1 and CDR2 are SGDLS and YYNGEE. CDR3 protein: CASSEGTKLNNEQFF. Here the CDR3 DNA reads TGTGCCAGCAGCGAGGGGACTAAACTCAACAATGAGCAGTTCTTC.

Here the CDR3 reads CASSGSGVSSYEQYF. CDR3 sequence (DNA): TGTGCCAGCAGCGGAAGCGGGGTTAGCTCCTACGAGCAGTACTTC. The V gene is TRBV5-4, the J gene TRBJ2-7; 7 positions agree with TRBD2. With 4 bases clipped from V and 0 bases from J, the junction kept 7 bases outside the gene matches. Germline V gene lookup returns CDR1 SGHNT and CDR2 YYREEE (reference sequence). CDR3 length: 15 residues.

This clone was recorded once. The V call is TRBV4-1, the J call TRBJ2-5, with D possibly matching TRBD1 (6 bases). Germline V lookup: CDR1 MGHRA, CDR2 YSYEKL. Between the trimmed V and J ends, which lost 0 bases and 7 bases, there was a span of 18 bases. The CDR3 has 16 amino acids. The CDR3 region is CASSQDPGEGRRTQYF. As DNA, the CDR3 is TGCGCCAGCAGCCAAGATCCAGGGGAAGGTCGAAGGACCCAGTACTTC.

In its sample, this clone was seen once. This rearrangement joins TRBV7-2 to TRBJ1-2; 8 bases agree with TRBD1. The CDR3 covers 17 residues. The V gene end was trimmed by 4 bases and the J gene end by 1 base; junction bases not matched to a gene: 11. Germline assignment: CDR1 SGHTA and CDR2 FQGNSA. CDR3 nucleotides: TGTGCCAGCAGCTCAAAAACAGGGGGGGAGCTTAACTATGGCTACACCTTC. It specifies CASSSKTGGELNYGYTF.

The chain joins TRBV21-1 to TRBJ2-1; the table assigns TRBD1, which was not confirmed against the DNA. TRBV21-1 constitutes a pseudogene. This CDR3 is 18 amino acids long. CDR3 protein: CASSKEGPREPNYNEQFF. As DNA, the CDR3 is TGTGCCAGCAGCAAAGAGGGGCCCCGTGAACCGAATTACAATGAGCAGTTCTTC.

The chain is built from TRBV3-1 (or the pseudogene TRBV3-2) and TRBJ2-1, with D perhaps matching TRBD2 (7 bases). CDR3 length: 17 residues. Trimming stripped 0 bases from V and 9 bases from J, with 21 bases between. Germline V gives CDR1 LGHDT, CDR2 YNNKEL (reference sequence). CDR3 nucleotide sequence: TGTGCCAGCAGCCAAGATAGGTTTCGGGGGGCTCAGGGTGAGCAGTTCTTC. Encoded protein: CASSQDRFRGAQGEQFF.

CDR3 residues: CASSLTGAVTEAFF. CDR3 sequence (DNA): TGTGCCAGCAGTTTAACAGGGGCAGTCACTGAAGCTTTCTTT. The V call is TRBV28, the J call TRBJ1-1; 7 nucleotides match TRBD1. V lost 2 bases, J lost 4 bases, and 4 bases stayed unmatched. The CDR3 is 14 residues long. Germline V gene sequence: CDR1 MDHEN, CDR2 SYDVKM.

This clone was counted a single time. The chain has TRBV4-1 and TRBJ1-5, with 7 positions matching TRBD1. Trimming cost V 0 bases and J 5 bases; bases outside gene matches: 10. CDR3 length: 17 residues. Germline lookup yields CDR1 MGHRA and CDR2 YSYEKL. The chain's CDR3 is CASSQDGHRTGDQPQHF. CDR3 in DNA: TGCGCCAGCAGCCAAGATGGGCATCGGACAGGTGATCAGCCCCAGCATTTT.

The CDR3 region is CASRVIGGGGVDTQYF. The CDR3, as DNA: TGCGCCAGCAGGGTCATCGGCGGGGGAGGTGTGGATACGCAGTATTTT. This chain joins TRBV5-1 and TRBJ2-3; 7 nucleotides match TRBD2. The trim removed 5 bases at V and 6 bases at J, leaving 15 bases unmatched. Germline V CDR1 and CDR2: SGHRS, YFSETQ. This CDR3 comprises 16 residues.